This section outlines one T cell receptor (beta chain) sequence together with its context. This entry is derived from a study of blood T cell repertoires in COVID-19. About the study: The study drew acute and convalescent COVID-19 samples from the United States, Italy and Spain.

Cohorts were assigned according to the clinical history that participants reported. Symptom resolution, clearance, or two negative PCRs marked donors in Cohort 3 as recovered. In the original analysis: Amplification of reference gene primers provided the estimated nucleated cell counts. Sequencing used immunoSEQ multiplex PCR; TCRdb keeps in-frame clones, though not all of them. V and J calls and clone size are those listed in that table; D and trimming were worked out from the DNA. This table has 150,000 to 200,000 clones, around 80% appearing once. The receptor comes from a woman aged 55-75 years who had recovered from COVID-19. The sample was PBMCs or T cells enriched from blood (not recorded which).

DNA for the CDR3: TGTGCCAGCAGTTACTCCCTGGTCTCCAACTATGGCTACACCTTC. It codes for CASSYSLVSNYGYTF. The rearrangement uses TRBV27 and TRBJ1-2; D is unclear. The CDR3 extends over 15 amino acids. Germline V gene data show CDR1 as MNHEY and CDR2 as SMNVEV (reference sequence). Trimming left V 4 bases short and J 2 bases short, with 14 bases between.